The subject of this entry is one T cell receptor beta chain. The sample belongs to a study of T cell changes during pregnancy in multiple sclerosis. Trimming at V came to 1 base and at J to 1 base, leaving 0 bases not matched to a gene. Germline values: CDR1 LNHNV, CDR2 YYDKDF (reference sequence). This CDR3 contains 14 residues. TCRdb keeps only in-frame clones here, not all; method: immunoSEQ multiplex PCR. The data show approximately 34,000 clones, less than 95% seen once. The TCR originated in a female donor with multiple sclerosis, enrolled in a pregnancy study. Sample: CD8+ T cells from peripheral blood mononuclear cells, taken before pregnancy. The genes are TRBV15 and TRBJ1-1; 7 bases align to TRBD1. The CDR3 DNA is TGTGCCACCAGCAGAGGGGACAGGAACACTGAAGCTTTCTTT. Amino acids: CATSRGDRNTEAFF.